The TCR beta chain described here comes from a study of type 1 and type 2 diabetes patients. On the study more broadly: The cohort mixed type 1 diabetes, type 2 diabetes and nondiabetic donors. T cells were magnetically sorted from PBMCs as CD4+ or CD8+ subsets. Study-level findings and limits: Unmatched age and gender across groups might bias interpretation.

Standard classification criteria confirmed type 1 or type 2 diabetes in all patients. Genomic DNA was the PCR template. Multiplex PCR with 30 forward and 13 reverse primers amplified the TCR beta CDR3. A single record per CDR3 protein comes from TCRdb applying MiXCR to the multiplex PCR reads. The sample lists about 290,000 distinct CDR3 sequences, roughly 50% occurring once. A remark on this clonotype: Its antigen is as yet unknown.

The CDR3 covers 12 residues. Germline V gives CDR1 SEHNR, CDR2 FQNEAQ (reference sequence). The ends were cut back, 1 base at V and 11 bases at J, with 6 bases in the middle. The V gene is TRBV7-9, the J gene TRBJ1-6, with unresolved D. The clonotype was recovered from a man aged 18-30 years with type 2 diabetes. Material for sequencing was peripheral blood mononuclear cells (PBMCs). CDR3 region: CASSLDGPPLHF. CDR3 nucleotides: TGTGCCAGCAGCTTAGACGGCCCACCCCTCCACTTT.